This T cell receptor (beta chain) came from a study of identifying expanded T cells in peripheral blood. For this clone: Antigen: not known.

Broader study findings: Roughly two-week clone count variance significantly increased as total template count grew.

TCRdb keeps only in-frame clones here, not all; method: immunoSEQ multiplex PCR. The sample includes under 150,000 clones, 70% to 90% of them seen just once. Healthy donors had no documented immune events, such as infections, while sampled. This CDR3 spans 17 amino acids. The J segment lost 5 bases and the V segment lost 6 bases, leaving 16 bases of the junction unmatched. Looked up from germline, CDR1 is LGHNT and CDR2 is FRNRAP. The sequenced sample was blood. The chain is built from TRBV12-5 and TRBJ2-1, with 7 positions matching TRBD1. The clonotype was recovered from a person aged 18 to 75 in good health. The CDR3 is CASGILLSGTVDNEQFF. CDR3 coding DNA: TGTGCTAGTGGAATTCTACTCTCCGGGACAGTAGACAATGAGCAGTTCTTC.